Shown below are 30 T cell receptor beta chains from a single sample sequenced in a study of blood T cell repertoires in COVID-19 (dated by TCRdb to between 2020 and 2021). Library preparation was by the immunoSEQ multiplex PCR assay. TCRdb stores this immuneACCESS table with in-frame sequences only. Part of the clones is absent; in the studies checked, under half of the shortfall reflects unresolved V genes, and no reason is known for the rest. The sample includes about 260,000 clones, with roughly four fifths observed a single time. The ten most abundant clones make up 7.5% to 10% of the sample. The sequenced material came from peripheral blood. These receptors were taken from a woman between 50 and 59 years old who had recovered from COVID-19.

The V gene is TRBV30, the J gene TRBJ2-7; 10 bases align to TRBD1. Germline CDR1 and CDR2: GTSNPN and SVGIG (reference sequence). The ends lost 2 bases at V and 6 bases at J; junction bases unmatched: 7. The CDR3 covers 14 residues. The CDR3 bases are TGTGCCTGGAGTACCGGGACAGGGGATCTCGAGCAGTACTTC. This gives the protein CAWSTGTGDLEQYF.

This chain connects TRBV4-3 to TRBJ1-1, with 7 bases identical to TRBD1. The CDR3 has 16 residues. V was pared by 0 bases and J by 2 bases, with 6 bases of the junction left unmatched. Germline V lookup: CDR1 LGHNA, CDR2 YSLEER. The CDR3 nucleotides read TGCGCCAGCAGCCAAGATTCCGACAGGGTCAACACTGAAGCTTTCTTT. Translating gives CASSQDSDRVNTEAFF.

CDR3 residues: CASSQETGQETQYF. The DNA for the CDR3 is TGTGCCAGCAGCCAAGAAACAGGGCAAGAGACCCAGTACTTC. The chain uses TRBV3-1 (or the pseudogene TRBV3-2) and TRBJ2-5, with TRBD1 as a possible D gene (6 bases). Trimming stripped 0 bases from V and 2 bases from J, with 7 bases between. The CDR3 contains 14 residues. The germline CDR1 and CDR2 sequences are LGHDT and YNNKEL (reference sequence).

CDR3 DNA: TGTGCCAGCAGTCCACAGGGGAGTAGGTCCTACAATGAGCAGTTCTTC. This translates into CASSPQGSRSYNEQFF. The chain carries TRBV3-1 (or the pseudogene TRBV3-2) and TRBJ2-1; 7 bases line up with TRBD1. V was clipped by 6 bases and J by 1 base; unmatched bases: 9. CDR1 is LGHDT, CDR2 YNNKEL, per germline (reference sequence). CDR3 length: 16 amino acids.

The chain is built from TRBV28 and TRBJ2-1; perhaps TRBD2 as D (6 bases). The CDR3 length is 13 residues. Trimming pared 7 bases from V and 1 base from J, leaving 8 bases between. Germline V gene data show CDR1 as MDHEN and CDR2 as SYDVKM. In DNA form, the CDR3 reads TGTGCCAGCACCCGGGAGTCCTACAATGAGCAGTTCTTC. Encoded protein: CASTRESYNEQFF.

The rearrangement uses TRBV5-1 and TRBJ2-7; D possibly corresponds to TRBD1 (7 bases). Germline loops: CDR1 SGHRS, CDR2 YFSETQ. V was trimmed by 4 bases and J by 0 bases, leaving 11 bases between them. CDR3 length: 14 residues. The CDR3 nucleotides read TGCGCCAGCAGCGGACAGGAGGGCTCCTACGAGCAGTACTTC. Translated: CASSGQEGSYEQYF. Using reference TRBV5-1 and TRBJ2-7 for the parts outside the CDR3, the full variable domain is KAGVTQTPRYLIKTRGQQVTLSCSPISGHRSVSWYQQTPGQGLQFLFEYFSETQRNKGNFPGRFSGRQFSNSRSEMNVSTLELGDSALYLCASSGQEGSYEQYFGPGTRLTVT.

The V call is TRBV9, the J call TRBJ1-6; D is undetermined. Germline loops: CDR1 SGDLS, CDR2 YYNGEE. V gave up 6 bases and J gave up 9 bases, with 22 bases separating them. The CDR3 consists of 16 residues. The CDR3 DNA sequence: TGTGCCAGCACCAGAGAGGCGGGCAGCGGCGGTTCACCCCTCCACTTT. This gives the protein CASTREAGSGGSPLHF.

A single count supports this clone. This chain links TRBV6-6 with TRBJ1-3; the match to TRBD1 covers 9 bases. The V gene's germline CDR1 is MNHNY and CDR2 SVGAGI (reference sequence). The V and J ends lost 7 bases and 3 bases, in that order; junction bases with no gene match: 4. The CDR3 runs 14 residues. CDR3 region: CASTQGALGNTIYF. CDR3 sequence (DNA): TGTGCCAGCACACAGGGGGCGCTTGGAAACACCATATATTTT.

The V gene is TRBV28, the J gene TRBJ1-5, with D perhaps TRBD1 (6 bases). Per germline, CDR1 MDHEN and CDR2 SYDVKM. The CDR3 has 14 residues. Trimming pared 5 bases from V and 2 bases from J, leaving 10 bases between. CDR3 nucleotide sequence: TGTGCCAGCAGTACTGGGGGCCGCAATCAGCCCCAGCATTTT. Translating gives CASSTGGRNQPQHF.

A remark on this clone: Additional DNA sequences in this sample encode the identical CDR3. The V gene is TRBV7-9, the J gene TRBJ2-7; 8 bases map to TRBD2. This CDR3 spans 14 amino acids. The germline V gene encodes CDR1 SEHNR and CDR2 FQNEAQ (reference sequence). The trim removed 5 bases at V and 0 bases at J, leaving 3 bases unmatched. The CDR3 protein is CASSPSGSSYEQYF. The CDR3 region has the DNA TGTGCCAGCAGCCCCAGCGGGAGCTCCTACGAGCAGTACTTC.

The chain uses TRBV7-9 and TRBJ2-1; D is possibly TRBD2 (6 bases). Germline V CDR1 and CDR2: SEHNR, FQNEAQ (reference sequence). The ends were cut back, 8 bases at V and 7 bases at J, with 18 bases in the middle. This CDR3 has 14 residues. The CDR3 DNA follows: TGTGCCAGCCAAATATTGGGAGGAAAGAATGAGCAGTTCTTC. It specifies CASQILGGKNEQFF.

This clone was counted a few times. V gene TRBV15 combines with J gene TRBJ2-2, with D unresolved. Germline-derived CDR1 and CDR2 are LNHNV and YYDKDF (reference sequence). V shed 0 bases and J shed 4 bases, with 9 bases lying between them. The CDR3 is 15 residues long. The CDR3 reads CATSRDSGFTGELFF. CDR3 in DNA: TGTGCCACCAGCAGAGATAGTGGTTTCACCGGGGAGCTGTTTTTT.

This clone was picked up a small number of times. The CDR3 DNA reads TGTGCCTGGAGTGGATTAGCGGGCTCTTCCTACAATGAGCAGTTCTTC. Its protein is CAWSGLAGSSYNEQFF. The chain joins TRBV30 to TRBJ2-1, with TRBD2 matching over 7 bases. V lost 1 base and J lost 1; bases outside the gene matches: 7. The CDR3 extends over 16 amino acids. Germline V CDR1 and CDR2: GTSNPN, SVGIG (reference sequence).

V usage is TRBV30 and J usage is TRBJ1-5, with TRBD1 matching over 11 bases. The trim removed 0 bases at V and 1 base at J, leaving 8 bases unmatched. Germline CDR1 and CDR2: GTSNPN and SVGIG (reference sequence). The CDR3 is made up of 18 amino acids. The CDR3 DNA reads TGTGCCTGGAGTGTAGAGTCGGGACAGGGGGGGAGCAATCAGCCCCAGCATTTT. Protein product: CAWSVESGQGGSNQPQHF.

The rearrangement links TRBV18 to TRBJ2-2; D is unclear. Per the germline V gene, CDR1 is KGHSH and CDR2 is LQKENI. The CDR3 sequence is 15 residues long. V was clipped by 6 bases and J by 5 bases, with 16 bases between them. The CDR3 region is CASSAQRPPTGELFF. CDR3 nucleotides: TGTGCCAGCTCTGCCCAGAGGCCCCCAACCGGGGAGCTGTTTTTT. The complete variable domain, with remaining parts taken from reference TRBV18 and TRBJ2-2, reads NAGVMQNPRHLVRRRGQEARLRCSPMKGHSHVYWYRQLPEEGLKFMVYLQKENIIDESGMPKERFSAEFPKEGPSILRIQQVVRGDSAAYFCASSAQRPPTGELFFGEGSRLTVL.

V is TRBV7-3 and J is TRBJ1-2; 8 nucleotides match TRBD1. CDR1 and CDR2 from the germline V gene are SGHTA and FQGTGA. The J segment lost 3 bases and the V segment lost 2 bases, leaving 14 bases of the junction unmatched. The CDR3 loop spans 18 amino acids. The CDR3 loop reads CASSLEGGWSGGDYGYTF. The CDR3 DNA reads TGTGCCAGCAGCTTAGAGGGAGGGTGGTCAGGGGGCGACTATGGCTACACCTTC.

The rearrangement uses TRBV7-6 and TRBJ2-1, with 9 positions matching TRBD1. The CDR3 totals 15 residues. CDR1 SGHVS and CDR2 FNYEAQ come from the germline V gene. V lost 6 bases to trimming and J lost 8 bases; unmatched junction nucleotides: 11. The chain's CDR3 is CASSTGTGPLYEQFF. The CDR3 nucleotides read TGTGCCAGCAGTACCGGGACAGGGCCGTTATATGAGCAGTTCTTC. Drawing the rest from reference TRBV7-6 and TRBJ2-1, the complete variable domain is GAGVSQSPRYKVTKRGQDVALRCDPISGHVSLYWYRQALGQGPEFLTYFNYEAQQDKSGLPNDRFSAERPEGSISTLTIQRTEQRDSAMYRCASSTGTGPLYEQFFGPGTRLTVL.

The gene calls are TRBV7-2 and TRBJ2-5, with unresolved D. Germline assignment: CDR1 SGHTA and CDR2 FQGNSA. V was clipped by 5 bases and J by 1 base, with 11 bases between them. This CDR3 spans 14 amino acids. The CDR3 region is CASSPNSGQETQYF. The CDR3 bases are TGTGCCAGCAGCCCCAACTCCGGCCAAGAGACCCAGTACTTC.

This clone showed up just a few times. The chain is built from TRBV24-1 and TRBJ2-1, with 8 bases identical to TRBD2. The germline gives CDR1 KGHDR, CDR2 SFDVKD. The CDR3 is made up of 16 amino acids. The trim removed 3 bases at V and 8 bases at J, leaving 11 bases unmatched. CDR3 sequence (DNA): TGTGCCACCAGTGATCCACGGGGGGGGGTCGGTGATGAGCAGTTCTTC. Protein: CATSDPRGGVGDEQFF.

The gene calls are TRBV6-5 and TRBJ2-7; 9 bases match TRBD1. V shed 4 bases and J 6 bases; nucleotides not matched to a gene: 13. Looked up from germline, CDR1 is MNHEY and CDR2 is SVGAGI. The CDR3 has 16 residues. The CDR3 DNA reads as TGTGCCAGCAGTTCCCCACTAGGACAGGGGCCCACCGAGCAGTACTTC. It yields the protein CASSSPLGQGPTEQYF.

CDR3 nucleotides: TGCAGCGCCAACTCAGGGTCCGGGGCCAACGTCCTGACTTTC. As protein: CSANSGSGANVLTF. V usage is TRBV29-1 and J usage is TRBJ2-6; possibly TRBD1 for D (5 bases). Trimming removed 7 bases from V and 4 bases from J, with 14 bases in between. The CDR3 is 14 residues long. Germline-derived CDR1 and CDR2 are SQVTM and ANQGSEA. The complete variable domain, with remaining parts taken from reference TRBV29-1 and TRBJ2-6, reads SAVISQKPSRDICQRGTSLTIQCQVDSQVTMMFWYRQQPGQSLTLIATANQGSEATYESGFVIDKFPISRPNLTFSTLTVSNMSPEDSSIYLCSANSGSGANVLTFGAGSRLTVL.

This clone has just one count. The chain uses TRBV27 and TRBJ2-1; tentatively, D is TRBD1 (6 bases). CDR3 length equals 16 residues. The V end was cut by 1 base, the J end by 2 bases, with 12 bases between. CDR1 is MNHEY and CDR2 is SMNVEV in the germline V gene (reference sequence). The CDR3 protein is CASSLLWDKTYNEQFF. The DNA for the CDR3 is TGTGCCAGCAGTTTATTATGGGACAAAACCTACAATGAGCAGTTCTTC.

This chain joins TRBV27 and TRBJ2-7; 7 bases line up with TRBD1. J gave up 2 bases and V 5 bases, and 6 bases lay outside the gene matches. Germline values: CDR1 MNHEY, CDR2 SMNVEV (reference sequence). The CDR3 consists of 14 residues. The CDR3 here is CASSPRTGTYEQYF. Here the CDR3 DNA reads TGTGCCAGCAGTCCCCGGACAGGAACCTACGAGCAGTACTTC.

J is TRBJ2-5 and V is TRBV7-9; D might be TRBD1 (5 bases). This CDR3 has 14 residues. The V gene's germline CDR1 is SEHNR and CDR2 FQNEAQ (reference sequence). The V end was cut by 0 bases, the J end by 3 bases, with 8 bases between. CDR3 region: CASSLASGKETQYF. The CDR3, as DNA: TGTGCCAGCAGCTTAGCGTCAGGGAAAGAGACCCAGTACTTC.

The chain carries TRBV7-9 and TRBJ1-2; 9 bases are shared with TRBD1. Germline CDR1 SEHNR, CDR2 FQNEAQ (reference sequence). Trimming removed 5 bases from V and 8 bases from J; junction bases left unmatched: 6. The length of the CDR3 is 13 residues. CDR3 loop: CASSVTGGVGYTF. In DNA, the CDR3 is TGTGCCAGCAGCGTTACAGGGGGCGTCGGCTACACCTTC. The full variable domain, its missing parts supplied by reference TRBV7-9 and TRBJ1-2, is DTGVSQNPRHKITKRGQNVTFRCDPISEHNRLYWYRQTLGQGPEFLTYFQNEAQLEKSRLLSDRFSAERPKGSFSTLEIQRTEQGDSAMYLCASSVTGGVGYTFGSGTRLTVV.

The chain uses TRBV6-5 and TRBJ2-1; unclear D gene. The germline V gene encodes CDR1 MNHEY and CDR2 SVGAGI. The CDR3 runs to 13 residues. Trimming shortened V by 3 bases and J by 7 bases, and 10 bases separated the two germline ends. In DNA form, the CDR3 reads TGTGCCAGCAGTTATGGTCCCGGGAATGAGCAGTTCTTC. It yields the protein CASSYGPGNEQFF.

The CDR3 bases are TGCGCCAGCAGCTTGCAGGGGGAAGGGGCAGATACGCAGTATTTT. Encoded protein: CASSLQGEGADTQYF. V gene TRBV5-1 combines with J gene TRBJ2-3; TRBD1 aligns across 7 bases. This CDR3 is built from 15 residues. In germline, CDR1 is SGHRS, CDR2 YFSETQ. V lost 1 base to trimming and J lost 4 bases; unmatched junction nucleotides: 6.

This chain joins TRBV6-5 and TRBJ2-7; 7 bases match TRBD2. This CDR3 has 15 residues. With 6 bases clipped from V and 0 bases from J, the junction kept 8 bases outside the gene matches. Germline V gives CDR1 MNHEY, CDR2 SVGAGI. CDR3 nucleotide sequence: TGTGCCAGCAGGGGCTGGGGGGGACTCTCCTACGAGCAGTACTTC. Translation: CASRGWGGLSYEQYF.

This sequence joins TRBV5-1 and TRBJ2-3; 9 positions match TRBD1. CDR3 length: 13 residues. V shed 4 bases, J shed 4 bases, and the junction held 1 base outside the gene matches. In germline, CDR1 is SGHRS, CDR2 YFSETQ. CDR3 in amino acids: CASSGQGPDTQYF. DNA for the CDR3: TGCGCCAGCAGCGGACAGGGGCCAGATACGCAGTATTTT.

This clone was observed a few times. V usage is TRBV24-1 and J usage is TRBJ1-2; D is unclear. V was cut by 1 base and J by 8 bases, with 7 bases left in between. The CDR3 is made up of 12 amino acids. The germline CDR1 and CDR2 sequences are KGHDR and SFDVKD. The CDR3 loop is CATSDFEGGYTF. The CDR3 DNA reads TGTGCCACCAGTGATTTTGAGGGCGGCTACACCTTC.